These T cell receptor beta chains were read from a single sample in a study of blood T cell repertoires in COVID-19. Some clones are missing from TCRdb's copy, which holds only in-frame ones; the method was immunoSEQ multiplex PCR. The table lists around 100,000 clones, roughly nine tenths of them singletons, with around 2.8% in the top ten. Sequenced: peripheral blood. These receptors all come from a man between 50 and 59 years old with COVID-19, enrolled during active disease. The CDR3 runs from the conserved cysteine through the conserved F or W. D genes are given only for firm matches. Size is stated for part of the rows, as once, few or many counts, or as a class when the clone is expanded.

>TRBJ1-2|TRBD1|TRBV18|few
CASSPETGGYSTF
TGTGCCAGCTCACCGGAGACAGGGGGCTATTCCACCTTC
>TRBJ1-3|.|TRBV2|.
CASSEFVTDSLVGNTIYF
TGTGCCAGCAGTGAGTTCGTAACAGACAGCCTGGTTGGAAACACCATATATTTT
>TRBJ1-2|.|TRBV30|once
CASHRGFGYTF
TGTGCCTCCCACCGGGGGTTCGGCTACACCTTC
>TRBJ2-7|.|TRBV18|.
CASSPPSRVEQYF
TGTGCCAGCTCACCACCGAGCAGGGTCGAGCAGTACTTC
>TRBJ1-2|.|TRBV6-2/TRBV6-3|.
CASSVLQGLRGYTF
TGTGCCAGCAGCGTCCTACAGGGTTTACGTGGCTACACCTTC
>TRBJ2-5|TRBD2|TRBV30|.
CAWSVRGGKETQYF
TGTGCCTGGAGTGTACGGGGGGGCAAAGAGACCCAGTACTTC
>TRBJ1-2|TRBD1|TRBV7-9|.
CASSDLETTGVDYGYTF
TGTGCCAGCAGCGACTTAGAGACGACAGGGGTAGACTATGGCTACACCTTC
>TRBJ1-6|.|TRBV14|.
CASSQEGGYNSPLHF
TGTGCCAGCAGCCAAGAAGGGGGCTATAATTCACCCCTCCACTTT
>TRBJ2-2|.|TRBV11-1|.
CASSPGVNTGELFF
TGTGCCAGCAGCCCAGGGGTAAACACCGGGGAGCTGTTTTTT
>TRBJ2-5|TRBD2|TRBV2|.
CASGRETETQYF
TGTGCCAGCGGGCGGGAGACAGAGACCCAGTACTTC
>TRBJ2-7|.|TRBV19|.
CASSIVQEGSYEQYF
TGTGCCAGTAGTATAGTACAGGAGGGCTCCTACGAGCAGTACTTC
>TRBJ1-6|.|TRBV5-1|.
CASSLEQGANSPLHF
TGCGCCAGCAGCTTGGAACAGGGTGCTAATTCACCCCTCCACTTT
>TRBJ1-2|.|TRBV5-1|.
CASSGDSYGYTF
TGCGCCAGCAGCGGAGACAGCTATGGCTACACCTTC
>TRBJ2-1|TRBD2|TRBV15|.
CATSRDLGGLAGLQFF
TGTGCCACCAGCAGAGATCTGGGGGGACTAGCGGGGTTACAGTTCTTC
>TRBJ2-3|TRBD1|TRBV24-1|.
CATSERQGVGTDTQYF
TGTGCCACCAGTGAACGACAGGGAGTAGGCACAGATACGCAGTATTTT
>TRBJ1-2|.|TRBV7-3|once
CASSPGQGVGGYTF
TGTGCCAGCAGCCCGGGACAAGGGGTCGGTGGCTACACCTTC
>TRBJ1-1|.|TRBV7-9|few
CASSPGTFMNTEAFF
TGTGCCAGCAGCCCCGGGACTTTCATGAACACTGAAGCTTTCTTT
>TRBJ2-7|.|TRBV5-4|.
CASSPAGLNRGGEQYF
TGTGCCAGCAGCCCGGCCGGGCTGAACAGGGGGGGCGAGCAGTACTTC
>TRBJ2-2|TRBD1|TRBV4-1|.
CASSQGGQGLGRTGELFF
TGCGCCAGCAGCCAAGGAGGACAGGGGCTAGGGCGCACCGGGGAGCTGTTTTTT
>TRBJ2-5|.|TRBV3-1/TRBV3-2|.
CASSQTSVGPGTLNELETQYF
TGTGCCAGCAGCCAGACTTCTGTAGGGCCCGGGACATTGAATGAACTGGAGACCCAGTACTTC
>TRBJ1-1|.|TRBV3-1/TRBV3-2|.
CASSQDTVNTEAFF
TGTGCCAGCAGCCAAGACACGGTGAACACTGAAGCTTTCTTT
>TRBJ1-5|.|TRBV6-2/TRBV6-3|.
CASSYGQTYSNQPQHF
TGTGCCAGCAGTTATGGACAGACCTATAGCAATCAGCCCCAGCATTTT
>TRBJ1-2|TRBD1|TRBV9|.
CASSVNRGPNYGYTF
TGTGCCAGCAGCGTCAACAGGGGACCCAACTATGGCTACACCTTC
>TRBJ1-2|.|TRBV29-1|.
CSVVGPGSSLTF
.
>TRBJ2-1|TRBD2|TRBV2|.
CASKRAGAYYNEQFF
TGTGCCAGCAAGAGAGCGGGGGCCTACTACAATGAGCAGTTCTTC
>TRBJ1-2|.|TRBV24-1|.
CATSDGYRDYGYTF
TGTGCCACCAGTGACGGTTACAGGGATTATGGCTACACCTTC
>TRBJ2-3|.|TRBV3-1/TRBV3-2|.
CASSQVSDTQYF
TGTGCCAGCAGCCAAGTCTCAGATACGCAGTATTTT
>TRBJ1-2|.|TRBV28|.
CASSLTGRDYGYTF
TGTGCCAGCAGTCTAACAGGGAGGGACTATGGCTACACCTTC
>TRBJ2-5|.|TRBV30|.
CAWSPRTVRGETQYF
TGTGCCTGGAGTCCTAGGACTGTTAGGGGGGAGACCCAGTACTTC
>TRBJ2-5|.|TRBV2|.
CASSGNSRKETQYF
TGTGCCAGCAGTGGGAACAGTAGGAAAGAGACCCAGTACTTC
>TRBJ1-2|TRBD1|TRBV4-1|.
CASSQDVTGDNYGYTF
TGCGCCAGCAGCCAAGATGTCACAGGGGACAACTATGGCTACACCTTC
>TRBJ1-4|.|TRBV14|.
CASSQGRTNEKLFF
TGTGCCAGCAGCCAAGGCAGAACTAATGAAAAACTGTTTTTT
>TRBJ1-1|.|TRBV27|.
CASRTSPGLAFF
TGTGCCAGCAGGACTTCTCCAGGGTTGGCTTTCTTT